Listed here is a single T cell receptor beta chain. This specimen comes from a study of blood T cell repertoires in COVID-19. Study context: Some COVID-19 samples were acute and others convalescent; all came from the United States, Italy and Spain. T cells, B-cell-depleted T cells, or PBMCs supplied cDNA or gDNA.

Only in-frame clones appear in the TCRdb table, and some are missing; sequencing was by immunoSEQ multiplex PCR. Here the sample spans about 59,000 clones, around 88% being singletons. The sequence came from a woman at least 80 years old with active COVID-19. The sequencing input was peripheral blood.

The CDR3 sequence is CASSSAGGLSPKNIQYF. The CDR3 region has the DNA TGTGCCAGCAGCTCCGCGGGGGGCTTATCTCCCAAAAACATTCAGTACTTC. This sequence joins TRBV7-2 and TRBJ2-4; 8 bases align to TRBD2. CDR3 length: 17 amino acids. With V trimmed by 4 bases and J by 2 bases, 10 bases remained unmatched. CDR1 is SGHTA and CDR2 is FQGNSA in the germline V gene.